Each of the 10 T cell receptor beta chains below was sequenced from the same sample in a study of blood T cell repertoires in COVID-19. Measured with immunoSEQ multiplex PCR; TCRdb has only the in-frame clones, and not every one. Of 350,000 or so clones in the sample, 90% were seen once. The material sequenced was peripheral blood. The receptors derive from a man younger than 35 with active or convalescent COVID-19.

This chain joins TRBV10-3 and TRBJ2-7, with D hard to call. The V gene's germline CDR1 is ENHRY and CDR2 SYGVKD. Trimming cost V 0 bases and J 5 bases, with 11 bases left between them. CDR3 length: 14 amino acids. The CDR3 region is CAISESVAIHEQYF. The CDR3 bases are TGTGCCATCAGTGAGTCGGTAGCTATCCACGAGCAGTACTTC.

V is TRBV20-1 and J is TRBJ1-2; 8 bases are a match to TRBD1. V lost 3 bases to trimming and J lost 5 bases; unmatched junction nucleotides: 5. CDR3 size: 13 residues. Germline V gene sequence: CDR1 DFQATT, CDR2 SNEGSKA (reference sequence). This chain's CDR3 is CSASLDRAYGYTF. For the CDR3, the DNA is TGCAGTGCTAGTCTGGACAGGGCTTATGGCTACACCTTC.

The chain combines TRBV6-5 with TRBJ2-7; 9 nucleotides line up with TRBD1. The trim removed 5 bases at V and 3 bases at J, leaving 5 bases unmatched. This CDR3 region has 14 residues. Germline lookup yields CDR1 MNHEY and CDR2 SVGAGI. The CDR3 region is CASSIQGAHYEQYF. For the CDR3, the DNA is TGTGCCAGCAGTATACAGGGGGCCCACTACGAGCAGTACTTC.

The chain carries TRBV19 and TRBJ1-5, with 8 positions matching TRBD1. CDR3 length: 17 residues. J lost 0 bases, V lost 7 bases, and 11 bases had no gene match. Germline CDR1 and CDR2: LNHDA and SQIVND (reference sequence). The DNA for the CDR3 is TGTGCCAGTACTCCATGGCAGGGGGCAAATAGCAATCAGCCCCAGCATTTT. Residues: CASTPWQGANSNQPQHF. Using reference TRBV19 and TRBJ1-5 for the parts outside the CDR3, the full variable domain is DGGITQSPKYLFRKEGQNVTLSCEQNLNHDAMYWYRQDPGQGLRLIYYSQIVNDFQKGDIAEGYSVSREKKESFPLTVTSAQKNPTAFYLCASTPWQGANSNQPQHFGDGTRLSIL.

The chain carries TRBV4-1 and TRBJ2-7; maybe TRBD2 (5 bases). The CDR3 is 16 residues long. Germline loops: CDR1 MGHRA, CDR2 YSYEKL. Between the trimmed V and J ends, which lost 0 bases and 0 bases, there was a span of 12 bases. As DNA, the CDR3 is TGCGCCAGCAGCCAAGATAATGCGGGCTACTCCTACGAGCAGTACTTC. Encoded protein: CASSQDNAGYSYEQYF.

This chain connects TRBV7-2 to TRBJ2-5, with 12 bases aligning to TRBD1. CDR3 length equals 15 residues. V was clipped by 6 bases and J by 5 bases; unmatched bases: 7. Germline CDR1 SGHTA, CDR2 FQGNSA. The CDR3 is CASRAGTGGVETQYF. The CDR3 region has the DNA TGTGCCAGCAGGGCCGGGACAGGGGGCGTGGAGACCCAGTACTTC.

This sequence joins TRBV15 and TRBJ2-3; 10 nucleotides align to TRBD1. The CDR3 runs to 16 residues. The V segment lost 1 base and the J segment 4 bases; nucleotides outside the gene matches: 5. Germline CDR1 LNHNV, CDR2 YYDKDF (reference sequence). The CDR3 loop reads CATSRGRDRGPDTQYF. The CDR3 DNA reads TGTGCCACCAGCAGAGGCCGGGACAGGGGTCCAGATACGCAGTATTTT.

This chain connects TRBV6-4 to TRBJ1-6; D gene ambiguous. Trimming cost V 8 bases and J 0 bases, with 11 bases left between them. The CDR3 consists of 15 residues. Germline V gene data show CDR1 as MRHNA and CDR2 as SNTAGT. CDR3 in DNA: TGTGCCAGCCGCTCCGGGAGCTCCTATAATTCACCCCTCCACTTT. This codes for CASRSGSSYNSPLHF.

At least ten counts were recorded for this clone. This chain uses TRBV7-9 with TRBJ1-2; TRBD1 agrees at 10 bases. V lost 5 bases and J lost 6; bases outside the gene matches: 6. Germline-derived CDR1 and CDR2 are SEHNR and FQNEAQ (reference sequence). CDR3 size: 14 residues. The CDR3 DNA reads TGTGCCAGCAGCCTGACAGGGGGCGCGAATGGCTACACCTTC. Its translation: CASSLTGGANGYTF.

This chain joins TRBV4-1 and TRBJ1-5, with 7 bases matching TRBD1. Germline V gene data show CDR1 as MGHRA and CDR2 as YSYEKL. The CDR3 sequence is 15 residues long. Germline trimming cut 1 base from V and 3 bases from J; bases unmatched to any gene: 3. The CDR3 loop reads CASSQGGQHNQPQHF. CDR3 DNA sequence: TGCGCCAGCAGCCAAGGGGGACAGCACAATCAGCCCCAGCATTTT.